The entry that follows covers one T cell receptor (beta chain) sequence. No antigen is known for it. The V and J ends lost 2 bases and 6 bases respectively, with 11 bases between them. The CDR3 runs 13 residues. Germline V gene sequence: CDR1 MNHNS, CDR2 SASEGT. This sample was included in a study of a mutant IDH1 vaccine in newly diagnosed glioma. Study-level information: Eight vaccinations reached patients in weeks 1, 3, 5, 7, 11, 15, 19 and 23. Vaccines were first given 4-6 weeks after radiotherapy alone, or with temozolomide cycles. Treated patients, averaging approximately 40 years, were roughly 60% male and about 40% female. The therapy given earlier, which was standard therapy, consisted of radiotherapy, temozolomide, or both, and most of the patients received both.

Described time point: week 5, during vaccination. With topical imiquimod, each dose of the vaccine consisted of 300 ug of mutant IDH1 20-mer peptide. Clones were sequenced by immunoSEQ multiplex PCR, and TCRdb holds only the in-frame ones, with some missing. The repertoire holds about 58,000 clones, with 80% to 90% as singletons. The chain joins TRBV6-1 to TRBJ2-7; D is possibly TRBD2 (5 bases). The TCR sequence derives from a woman aged 45-59 years with glioma. The sample consisted of PBMCs, taken from a glioma patient whose treatment included an IDH1 peptide vaccine. The CDR3 protein is CASSEFLAIEQYF. The DNA for the CDR3 is TGTGCCAGCAGTGAATTCCTAGCTATCGAGCAGTACTTC.